This T cell receptor beta chain was sequenced during a study of blood T cells in healthy people across ages. A remark on this clonotype: The antigen remains undetermined.

The germline V gene has CDR1 DFQATT and CDR2 SNEGSKA (reference sequence). Trimming pared 3 bases from V and 6 bases from J, leaving 12 bases between. This CDR3 is 13 amino acids long. Through a sample-barcoded 5' primer and a J-beta primer mix, a second PCR was run for about 7 to 12 cycles. TCRdb re-derived calls from the 5' RACE reads in MiXCR, one entry per CDR3 protein. The sample yields just over 800,000 distinct CDR3 sequences, around 62% seen once. Study observations and caveats: Whereas aged donors had fewer naive CD4+ cells, long-lived donors had more of them and higher diversity. Unknown donor CMV status possibly confounded expanded clonotype changes. Older age coincided with a roughly linear decline in TCR beta diversity per million T cells.

The sample consisted of blood. The chain has TRBV20-1 and TRBJ2-1; tentatively, D is TRBD2 (6 bases). The source is a young man in good health. The CDR3: CSASRGLGNEQFF. CDR3 sequence (DNA): TGCAGTGCTAGTAGGGGACTGGGCAATGAGCAGTTCTTC.